This T cell receptor (beta chain) is drawn from a study of T cell responses to AZD1222 COVID-19 vaccine. Overall study findings and caveats: Females made up more of the donors, who were largely white British, and clonal diversity may have come out too low.

Sequencing was performed with immunoSEQ multiplex PCR; in TCRdb, only in-frame clones are kept and a portion is missing. This table holds about 120,000 clones, 80% to 95% found once. Germline V gene data show CDR1 as KGHDR and CDR2 as SFDVKD. Trimming removed 7 bases at V and 4 bases at J, with 15 bases between. The CDR3 has 15 residues. Regarding this clone: Its antigen is unknown.

Sequencing used peripheral blood, obtained on day 0 of AZD1222 vaccination. The clonotype was recovered from an adult in good health. This chain links TRBV24-1 with TRBJ2-2; D may be TRBD1 or TRBD2 (6 bases each). Here the CDR3 reads CATRPGGGTTGELFF. The CDR3 DNA reads as TGTGCCACCAGACCCGGAGGGGGGACCACCGGGGAGCTGTTTTTT.